This T cell receptor beta chain stems from a study of cytotoxic CD8 clonotypes in ibrutinib-treated CLL. Depth targeted 1 in 200,000 to 1 in 1 million T cells, averaging around 10x coverage per clonotype. Profiling relied on immunoSEQ multiplex PCR, and the TCRdb table lists in-frame clones only, not all of them. This table has roughly 330,000 clones, under 70% appearing once. For this clone: Its matching antigen is unknown.

Study-wide results and caveats: Clonotypes that were public were uncommon, and they contracted or stayed stable on treatment.

Germline-derived CDR1 and CDR2 are LGHNA and YSLEER. The CDR3 spans 17 residues. Trimming shortened V by 1 base and J by 6 bases, and 19 bases separated the two germline ends. The TCR originated in a human donor with chronic lymphocytic leukemia. Sequencing was performed on PBMCs, taken after 36 months of ibrutinib treatment. This chain uses TRBV4-3 with TRBJ2-4, with D possibly being TRBD2 (6 bases). The CDR3 region is CASSQGVGLAAGNIQYF. For the CDR3, the DNA is TGCGCCAGCAGCCAAGGGGTAGGTTTAGCGGCGGGAAACATTCAGTACTTC.